The 18 T cell receptor beta chains presented below share a single source sample, sequenced in a study of blood T cell repertoires in COVID-19. The assay was immunoSEQ multiplex PCR, and TCRdb's table has in-frame clones only and misses some. The data show 110,000 or so clones, approximately 81% seen once. Sequences were obtained from peripheral blood. These receptors were collected from a man between 60 and 75 years old with acute or convalescent COVID-19.

The rearrangement uses TRBV5-4 and TRBJ2-7; 9 nucleotides line up with TRBD1. CDR3 length: 15 residues. With V trimmed by 4 bases and J by 3 bases, 8 bases remained unmatched. The V gene's germline CDR1 is SGHNT and CDR2 YYREEE (reference sequence). The CDR3 bases are TGTGCCAGCAGCCCGGGACAGGGAGTAAACTACGAGCAGTACTTC. It specifies CASSPGQGVNYEQYF.

The V call is TRBV12-3 or TRBV12-4, the J call TRBJ1-2; D perhaps matches TRBD1 (5 bases). The CDR3 sequence is 13 residues long. The V end was cut by 0 bases, the J end by 6 bases, with 8 bases between. Written as DNA, the CDR3 is TGTGCCAGCAGTTTAGCACAGGTCAATGGCTACACCTTC. Residues: CASSLAQVNGYTF.

The rearrangement uses TRBV11-2 and TRBJ1-4, with D perhaps TRBD1 (6 bases). Per the germline V gene, CDR1 is SGHAT and CDR2 is FQNNGV. This CDR3 region has 17 residues. V lost 5 bases and J lost 0, with 16 bases in between. As DNA, the CDR3 is TGTGCCAGCAGCCGACGCCTTCGACAGGCAACTAATGAAAAACTGTTTTTT. It yields the protein CASSRRLRQATNEKLFF.

This chain joins TRBV6-5 and TRBJ1-5; D not certain. The CDR3 loop spans 14 amino acids. From germline, CDR1 is MNHEY and CDR2 SVGAGI. The germline V and J ends were trimmed by 6 bases and 6 bases, with 15 bases remaining between them. The CDR3 sequence: CASSTGIIGQPQHF. DNA of the CDR3: TGTGCCAGCAGCACCGGGATAATAGGTCAGCCCCAGCATTTT.

The chain has TRBV19 and TRBJ2-2; D perhaps matches TRBD2 (6 bases). V dropped 7 bases and J dropped 3 bases, with 12 bases sitting between them. The CDR3 extends over 14 amino acids. Germline CDR1 reads LNHDA; CDR2 reads SQIVND (reference sequence). CDR3 region: CASTLATYTGELFF. In nucleotides, the CDR3 is TGTGCCAGTACCCTAGCGACCTACACCGGGGAGCTGTTTTTT.

In its sample, this clone was seen once. V is TRBV5-6 and J is TRBJ1-1, with 9 nucleotides matching TRBD1. There are 13 residues in the CDR3. After removal of 2 bases from V and 11 bases from J, the junction contained 7 bases not matched to a gene. Per the germline V gene, CDR1 is SGHDT and CDR2 is YYEEEE. The CDR3 here is CASSFRDRAAAFF. The CDR3 DNA reads TGTGCCAGCAGCTTCCGGGACAGGGCCGCGGCTTTCTTT.

The genes are TRBV7-6 and TRBJ2-1, with 9 nucleotides matching TRBD2. There are 17 residues in the CDR3. CDR1 and CDR2 (germline): SGHVS, FNYEAQ. V shed 1 base, J shed 5 bases, and the junction held 9 bases outside the gene matches. As DNA, the CDR3 is TGTGCCAGCAGCTTAGTATCAGGGACTAGCAGGGACAATGAGCAGTTCTTC. Translated: CASSLVSGTSRDNEQFF.

The chain combines TRBV19 with TRBJ1-1; D gene ambiguous. The CDR3 is 12 amino acids. CDR1 is LNHDA, CDR2 SQIVND, per germline (reference sequence). V lost 6 bases, J lost 8 bases, and 13 bases lay in between. The CDR3 DNA is TGTGCCAGTAGCCCGAGAGGGCCCGAAGCTTTCTTT. Protein sequence: CASSPRGPEAFF.

The chain recombines TRBV27 with TRBJ2-1; 10 nucleotides match TRBD2. CDR1 and CDR2 (germline): MNHEY, SMNVEV (reference sequence). V was pared by 6 bases and J by 5 bases, with 4 bases of the junction left unmatched. This CDR3 spans 14 amino acids. CDR3 residues: CASRLAGEHNEQFF. CDR3 sequence (DNA): TGTGCCAGCAGGCTAGCGGGAGAGCACAATGAGCAGTTCTTC.

The chain combines TRBV24-1 with TRBJ2-5, with D perhaps matching TRBD2 (5 bases). V was cut by 7 bases and J by 9 bases, with 20 bases left in between. Per germline, CDR1 KGHDR and CDR2 SFDVKD. The CDR3 covers 14 residues. The CDR3 reads CATSLGGEGSAQYF. The CDR3 nucleotides are TGTGCCACCAGCCTGGGCGGAGAGGGATCGGCCCAGTACTTC.

This chain joins TRBV7-9 and TRBJ2-7, with 7 bases lining up with TRBD1. The trim removed 5 bases at V and 3 bases at J, leaving 13 bases unmatched. Germline lookup yields CDR1 SEHNR and CDR2 FQNEAQ (reference sequence). This CDR3 is 16 amino acids long. CDR3 protein: CASSDKPGQFIYEQYF. In DNA form, the CDR3 reads TGTGCCAGCAGCGACAAACCGGGACAGTTTATCTACGAGCAGTACTTC.

The chain has TRBV30 and TRBJ1-5; 7 nucleotides align to TRBD1. Germline V gene data show CDR1 as GTSNPN and CDR2 as SVGIG (reference sequence). The V segment lost 2 bases and the J segment 5 bases; nucleotides outside the gene matches: 3. CDR3 length equals 13 residues. The CDR3 loop reads CAWSQGVDQPQHF. CDR3 DNA: TGTGCCTGGAGTCAGGGGGTTGATCAGCCCCAGCATTTT.

This chain joins TRBV21-1 and TRBJ2-1; TRBD2 reflects the table's D call only, with no check against the DNA. TRBV21-1 is described as a pseudogene. This CDR3 has 16 amino acids. CDR3 sequence: CASSKLAGGPGNEQFF. Here the CDR3 DNA reads TGTGCCAGCAGCAAACTAGCGGGAGGGCCCGGCAATGAGCAGTTCTTC.

The gene calls are TRBV28 and TRBJ1-5, with D unclear. CDR1 MDHEN and CDR2 SYDVKM come from the germline V gene. The CDR3 length is 15 residues. The V and J ends lost 5 bases and 1 base respectively, with 12 bases between them. The CDR3 reads CASSRSGSSNQPQHF. The DNA for the CDR3 is TGTGCCAGCAGTAGAAGCGGGTCGAGCAATCAGCCCCAGCATTTT.

The gene calls are TRBV24-1 and TRBJ2-3; D not resolved. Germline loops: CDR1 KGHDR, CDR2 SFDVKD. CDR3 length: 13 amino acids. V was clipped by 4 bases and J by 10 bases, with 14 bases between them. The CDR3: CATSDNDLSAQYF. CDR3 sequence (DNA): TGTGCCACCAGTGACAATGACTTAAGCGCGCAGTATTTT.

The chain joins TRBV6-6 to TRBJ2-1; TRBD2 is a possible D gene (6 bases). The CDR3 spans 16 residues. V was shortened by 6 bases and J by 5 bases, with 20 bases between the two germline ends. Germline loops: CDR1 MNHNY, CDR2 SVGAGI (reference sequence). CDR3 DNA sequence: TGTGCCAGCAGGCCCCGGGGACTGACACGGAACAATGAGCAGTTCTTC. Its protein is CASRPRGLTRNNEQFF.

This clone was recorded once. This chain uses TRBV19 with TRBJ1-1; D gene ambiguous. V was cut by 2 bases and J by 0 bases, with 13 bases left in between. There are 16 residues in the CDR3. In germline, CDR1 is LNHDA, CDR2 SQIVND (reference sequence). The CDR3 coding sequence is TGTGCCAGTAGTATACCCCAGGCGGGAGTGAACACTGAAGCTTTCTTT. This codes for CASSIPQAGVNTEAFF.

This clone was seen more than once but under ten times. The V call is TRBV7-8, the J call TRBJ1-1, with 7 positions matching TRBD1. V shed 6 bases, J shed 0 bases, and the junction held 4 bases outside the gene matches. Germline V lookup: CDR1 SGHVS, CDR2 FQNEAQ. The CDR3 loop spans 14 amino acids. The CDR3 region has the DNA TGTGCCAGCAGTTCGGACAGGCTGAACACTGAAGCTTTCTTT. As protein: CASSSDRLNTEAFF.